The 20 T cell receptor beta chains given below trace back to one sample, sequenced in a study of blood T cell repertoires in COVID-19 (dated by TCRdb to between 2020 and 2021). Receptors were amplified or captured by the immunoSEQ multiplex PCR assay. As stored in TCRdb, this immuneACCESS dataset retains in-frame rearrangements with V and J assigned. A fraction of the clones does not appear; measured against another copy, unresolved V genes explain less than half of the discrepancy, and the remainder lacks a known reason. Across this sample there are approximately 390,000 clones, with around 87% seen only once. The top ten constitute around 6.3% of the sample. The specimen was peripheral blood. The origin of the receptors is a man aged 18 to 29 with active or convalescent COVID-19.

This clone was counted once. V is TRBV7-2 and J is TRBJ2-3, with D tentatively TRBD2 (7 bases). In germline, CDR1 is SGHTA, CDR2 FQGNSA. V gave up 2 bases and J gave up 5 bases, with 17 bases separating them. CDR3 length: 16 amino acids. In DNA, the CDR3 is TGTGCCAGCAGCTTACGTCTCCGGGGGGCGGGAGATACGCAGTATTTT. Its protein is CASSLRLRGAGDTQYF.

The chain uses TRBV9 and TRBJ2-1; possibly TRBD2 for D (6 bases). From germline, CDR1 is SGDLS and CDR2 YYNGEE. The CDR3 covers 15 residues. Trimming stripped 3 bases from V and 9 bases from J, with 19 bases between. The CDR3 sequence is CASSAGPREGGEQFF. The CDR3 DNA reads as TGTGCCAGCAGCGCCGGGCCCAGAGAGGGAGGTGAGCAGTTCTTC.

The CDR3 loop reads CAGSGVGNQPQHF. The CDR3 DNA sequence: TGTGCCGGATCGGGGGTGGGCAATCAGCCCCAGCATTTT. The gene calls are TRBV6-5 and TRBJ1-5, with a possible D match to TRBD1 (5 bases). The germline V and J ends were trimmed by 11 bases and 2 bases, with 13 bases remaining between them. The germline gives CDR1 MNHEY, CDR2 SVGAGI. CDR3 length: 13 residues.

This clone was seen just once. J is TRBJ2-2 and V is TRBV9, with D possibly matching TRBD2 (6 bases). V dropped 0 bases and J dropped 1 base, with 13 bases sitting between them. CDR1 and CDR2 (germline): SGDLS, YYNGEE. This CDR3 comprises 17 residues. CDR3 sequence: CASSVDVWRGNTGELFF. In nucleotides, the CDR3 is TGTGCCAGCAGCGTAGACGTATGGCGGGGGAACACCGGGGAGCTGTTTTTT.

The CDR3 sequence: CASSALQGPGEKLFF. CDR3 in DNA: TGTGCCAGCAGCGCCCTACAGGGTCCGGGTGAAAAACTGTTTTTT. The gene calls are TRBV9 and TRBJ1-4, with a weak D call TRBD1 (6 bases). V lost 3 bases and J 7 bases, leaving 16 bases between the germline ends. The CDR3 totals 15 residues. Germline V gene lookup returns CDR1 SGDLS and CDR2 YYNGEE.

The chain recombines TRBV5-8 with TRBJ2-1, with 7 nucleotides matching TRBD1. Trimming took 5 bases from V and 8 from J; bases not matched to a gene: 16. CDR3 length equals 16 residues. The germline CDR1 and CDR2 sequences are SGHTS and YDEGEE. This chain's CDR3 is CASSLSGTDLWDEQFF. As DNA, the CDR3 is TGTGCCAGCAGTTTGTCCGGGACAGACCTCTGGGATGAGCAGTTCTTC.

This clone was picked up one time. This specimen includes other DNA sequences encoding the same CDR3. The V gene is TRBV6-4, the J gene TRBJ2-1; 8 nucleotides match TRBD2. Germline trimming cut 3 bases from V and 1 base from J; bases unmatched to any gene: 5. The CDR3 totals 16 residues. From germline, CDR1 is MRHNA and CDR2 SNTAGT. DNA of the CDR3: TGTGCCAGCAGTGAGTTAAGCGGGAGTTCCTACAATGAGCAGTTCTTC. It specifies CASSELSGSSYNEQFF.

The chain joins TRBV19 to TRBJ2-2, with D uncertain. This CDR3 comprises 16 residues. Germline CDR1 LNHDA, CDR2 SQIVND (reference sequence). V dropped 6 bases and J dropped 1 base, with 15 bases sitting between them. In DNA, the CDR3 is TGTGCCAGTAGACGATCAGGCCAAAGGAACACCGGGGAGCTGTTTTTT. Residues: CASRRSGQRNTGELFF. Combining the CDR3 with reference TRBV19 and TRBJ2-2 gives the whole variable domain DGGITQSPKYLFRKEGQNVTLSCEQNLNHDAMYWYRQDPGQGLRLIYYSQIVNDFQKGDIAEGYSVSREKKESFPLTVTSAQKNPTAFYLCASRRSGQRNTGELFFGEGSRLTVL.

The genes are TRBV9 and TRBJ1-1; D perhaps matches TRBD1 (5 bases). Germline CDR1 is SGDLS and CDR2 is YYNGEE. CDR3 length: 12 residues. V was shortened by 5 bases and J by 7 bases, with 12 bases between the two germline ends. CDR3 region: CASRRWGGEAFF. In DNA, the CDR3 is TGTGCCAGCAGGAGATGGGGGGGTGAAGCTTTCTTT. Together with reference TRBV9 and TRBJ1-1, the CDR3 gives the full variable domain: DSGVTQTPKHLITATGQRVTLRCSPRSGDLSVYWYQQSLDQGLQFLIQYYNGEERAKGNILERFSAQQFPDLHSELNLSSLELGDSALYFCASRRWGGEAFFGQGTRLTVV.

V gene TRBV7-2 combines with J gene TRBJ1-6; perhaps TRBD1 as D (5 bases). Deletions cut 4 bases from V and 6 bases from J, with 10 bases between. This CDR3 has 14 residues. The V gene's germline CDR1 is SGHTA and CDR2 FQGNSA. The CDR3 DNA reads TGTGCCAGCAGCTCCCAGGGCCTTAATTCACCCCTCCACTTT. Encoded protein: CASSSQGLNSPLHF. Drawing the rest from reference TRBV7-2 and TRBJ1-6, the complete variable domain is GAGVSQSPSNKVTEKGKDVELRCDPISGHTALYWYRQSLGQGLEFLIYFQGNSAPDKSGLPSDRFSAERTGGSVSTLTIQRTQQEDSAVYLCASSSQGLNSPLHFGNGTRLTVT.

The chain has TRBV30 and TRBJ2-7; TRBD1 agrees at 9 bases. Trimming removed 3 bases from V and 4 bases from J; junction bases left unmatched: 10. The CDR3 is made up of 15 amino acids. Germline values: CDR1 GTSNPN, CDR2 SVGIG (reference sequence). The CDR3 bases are TGTGCCTGGAGCGAAGGACAGGGGTTAGGTTACGAGCAGTACTTC. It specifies CAWSEGQGLGYEQYF.

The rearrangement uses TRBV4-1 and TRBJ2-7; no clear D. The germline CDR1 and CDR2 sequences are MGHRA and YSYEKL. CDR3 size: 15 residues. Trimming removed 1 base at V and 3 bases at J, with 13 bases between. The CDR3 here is CASSQVELSHYEQYF. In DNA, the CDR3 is TGCGCCAGCAGCCAAGTTGAGTTATCCCACTACGAGCAGTACTTC.

The CDR3 loop is CASSQGDWEPSRGYTF. CDR3 nucleotide sequence: TGTGCCAGCAGCCAAGGGGACTGGGAACCTTCTAGGGGCTACACCTTC. V is TRBV4-2 and J is TRBJ1-2; maybe TRBD1 (5 bases). The CDR3 totals 16 residues. CDR1 and CDR2 (germline): LGHNA, YNFKEQ. Trimming cost V 1 base and J 8 bases, with 20 bases left between them.

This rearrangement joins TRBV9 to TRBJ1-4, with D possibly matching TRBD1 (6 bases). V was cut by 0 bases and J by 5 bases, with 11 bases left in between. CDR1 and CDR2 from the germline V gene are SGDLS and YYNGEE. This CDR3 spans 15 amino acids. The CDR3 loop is CASSVGPGENEKLFF. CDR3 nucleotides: TGTGCCAGCAGCGTAGGTCCAGGGGAGAATGAAAAACTGTTTTTT.

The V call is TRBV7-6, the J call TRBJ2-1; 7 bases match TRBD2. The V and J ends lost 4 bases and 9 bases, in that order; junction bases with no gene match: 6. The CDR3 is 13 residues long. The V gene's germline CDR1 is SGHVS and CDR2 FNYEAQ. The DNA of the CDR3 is TGTGCCAGCAGCTCAAGACTAGCAAGTGAGCAGTTCTTC. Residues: CASSSRLASEQFF.

The CDR3 DNA sequence: TGCAGTGCTAGTAACAGATCACCCACCGGAGATACGCAGTATTTT. It yields the protein CSASNRSPTGDTQYF. The rearrangement joins TRBV20-1 to TRBJ2-3; D not certain. Germline V gene data show CDR1 as DFQATT and CDR2 as SNEGSKA (reference sequence). V shed 3 bases and J shed 5 bases, with 18 bases lying between them. The CDR3 sequence is 15 residues long.

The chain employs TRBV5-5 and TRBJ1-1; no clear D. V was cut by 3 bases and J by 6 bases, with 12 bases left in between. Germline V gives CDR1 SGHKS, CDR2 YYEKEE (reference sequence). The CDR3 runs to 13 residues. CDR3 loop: CASSYGERPEAFF. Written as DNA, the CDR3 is TGTGCCAGCAGCTACGGGGAGCGCCCTGAAGCTTTCTTT.

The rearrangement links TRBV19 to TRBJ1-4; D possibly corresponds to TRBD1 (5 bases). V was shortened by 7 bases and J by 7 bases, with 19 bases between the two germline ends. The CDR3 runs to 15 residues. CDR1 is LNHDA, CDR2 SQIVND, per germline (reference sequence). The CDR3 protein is CASTPPGTGAEKLFF. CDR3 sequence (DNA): TGTGCCAGTACCCCTCCAGGAACAGGTGCTGAAAAACTGTTTTTT.

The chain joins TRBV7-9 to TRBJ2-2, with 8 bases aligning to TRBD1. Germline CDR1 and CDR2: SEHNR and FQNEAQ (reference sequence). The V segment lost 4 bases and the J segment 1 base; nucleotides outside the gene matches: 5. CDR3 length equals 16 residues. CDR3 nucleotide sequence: TGTGCCAGCAGCTCTCCTGGGACAGGGAACACCGGGGAGCTGTTTTTT. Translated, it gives CASSSPGTGNTGELFF.

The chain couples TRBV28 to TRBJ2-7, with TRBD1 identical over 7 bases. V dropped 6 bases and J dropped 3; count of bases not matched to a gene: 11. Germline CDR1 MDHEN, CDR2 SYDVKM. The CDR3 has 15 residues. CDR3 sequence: CASRNQDRPNYEQYF. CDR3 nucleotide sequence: TGTGCCAGCAGGAACCAGGACAGGCCCAACTACGAGCAGTACTTC.